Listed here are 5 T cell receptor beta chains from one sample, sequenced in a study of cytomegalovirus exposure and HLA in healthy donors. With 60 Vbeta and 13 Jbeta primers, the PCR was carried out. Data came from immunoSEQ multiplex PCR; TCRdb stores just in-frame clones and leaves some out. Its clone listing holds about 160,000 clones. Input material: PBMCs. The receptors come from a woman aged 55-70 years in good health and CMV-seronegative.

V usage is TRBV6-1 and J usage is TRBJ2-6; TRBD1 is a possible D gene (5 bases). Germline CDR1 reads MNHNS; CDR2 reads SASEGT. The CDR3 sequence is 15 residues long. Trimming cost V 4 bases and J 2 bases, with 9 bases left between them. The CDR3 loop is CASSGRVTGANVLTF. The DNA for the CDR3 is TGTGCCAGCAGTGGCAGGGTAACTGGGGCCAACGTCCTGACTTTC.

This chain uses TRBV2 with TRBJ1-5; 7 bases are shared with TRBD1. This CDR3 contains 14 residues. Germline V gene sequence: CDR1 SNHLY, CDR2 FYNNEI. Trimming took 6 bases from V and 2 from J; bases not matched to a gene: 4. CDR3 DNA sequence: TGTGCCAGCAGCCCCGGACAGGGCAATCAGCCCCAGCATTTT. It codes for CASSPGQGNQPQHF.

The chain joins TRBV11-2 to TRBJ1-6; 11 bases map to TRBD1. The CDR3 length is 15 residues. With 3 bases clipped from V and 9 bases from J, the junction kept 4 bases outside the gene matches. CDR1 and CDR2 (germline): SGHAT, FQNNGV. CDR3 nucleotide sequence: TGTGCCAGCAGCTTCCCCGGGACAGGGGGTTCACCCCTCCACTTT. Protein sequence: CASSFPGTGGSPLHF.

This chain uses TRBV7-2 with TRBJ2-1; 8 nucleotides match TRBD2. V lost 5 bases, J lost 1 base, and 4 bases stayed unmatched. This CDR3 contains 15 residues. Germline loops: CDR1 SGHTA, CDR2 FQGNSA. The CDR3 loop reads CASSVVAGSYNEQFF. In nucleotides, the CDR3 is TGTGCCAGCAGCGTCGTAGCGGGGTCCTACAATGAGCAGTTCTTC.

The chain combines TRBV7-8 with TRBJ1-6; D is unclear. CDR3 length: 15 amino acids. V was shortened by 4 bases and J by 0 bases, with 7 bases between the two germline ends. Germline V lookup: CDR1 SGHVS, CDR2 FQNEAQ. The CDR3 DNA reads TGTGCCAGCAGCTCCGAGAGCTCCTATAATTCACCCCTCCACTTT. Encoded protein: CASSSESSYNSPLHF.